What follows are 14 T cell receptor beta chains derived from one specimen sequenced in a study of shared clonotypes between healthy human individuals (dated by TCRdb to the early 2020s). Receptors were amplified or captured by the immunoSEQ multiplex PCR assay. TCRdb took over this immuneACCESS table, retaining in-frame rearrangements with V and J assigned. Such tables are incomplete; in checked studies, under half of the missing clones stem from an unresolved V gene, and the remainder is unexplained. This sample comprises approximately 1,500,000 clones, 95% to 99% of them detected only once. Of the sample, about 0.45% falls within the top ten clones. Sample: naive CD4+ T cells sorted from blood. The cell subset or site label corresponds to: CD45RA+ positively selected. These TCRs come from a young man in good health.

This clone was observed a single time. The genes are TRBV27 and TRBJ2-1, with 15 bases aligning to TRBD2. Germline V gives CDR1 MNHEY, CDR2 SMNVEV (reference sequence). Trimming took 4 bases from V and 5 from J; bases not matched to a gene: 6. The CDR3 sequence is 17 residues long. CDR3 nucleotide sequence: TGTGCCAGCAGTTCTGGACTAGCGGGAGGGCCCCACAATGAGCAGTTCTTC. Amino acids: CASSSGLAGGPHNEQFF.

J is TRBJ2-1 and V is TRBV7-9; D uncertain. The CDR3 is 15 residues long. Trimming left V 3 bases short and J 9 bases short, with 18 bases between. Germline values: CDR1 SEHNR, CDR2 FQNEAQ (reference sequence). Here the CDR3 reads CASSFSNLGLIEQFF. In DNA, the CDR3 is TGTGCCAGCAGCTTCTCGAACTTAGGGCTGATTGAGCAGTTCTTC.

The chain has TRBV4-1 and TRBJ1-4, with D possibly TRBD1 on 5 matching bases. CDR1 MGHRA and CDR2 YSYEKL come from the germline V gene. The CDR3 is made up of 17 amino acids. Trimming cost V 0 bases and J 3 bases, with 14 bases left between them. CDR3 amino acids: CASSQENSAGPNEKLFF. In DNA, the CDR3 is TGCGCCAGCAGCCAAGAAAACTCGGCAGGGCCTAATGAAAAACTGTTTTTT.

The V call is TRBV16, the J call TRBJ1-1; no firm D call. Germline lookup yields CDR1 KGHSY and CDR2 FQNENV. The CDR3 has 14 amino acids. Trimming took 3 bases from V and 7 from J, leaving 15 bases between them. As DNA, the CDR3 is TGTGCCAGCAGCCATTCCTTAACCGGGAGTGAAGCTTTCTTT. This gives the protein CASSHSLTGSEAFF.

The chain combines TRBV6-5 with TRBJ2-1, with TRBD1 as a possible D gene (8 bases). The CDR3 has 15 residues. Germline V gene lookup returns CDR1 MNHEY and CDR2 SVGAGI. V lost 5 bases and J lost 10, with 21 bases in between. CDR3 residues: CASSNRRQGRGEQFF. The CDR3 DNA is TGTGCCAGCAGTAACCGTAGACAGGGGAGGGGAGAGCAGTTCTTC.

The rearrangement links TRBV11-2 to TRBJ2-3, with a tentative D call TRBD2 (5 bases). Trimming shortened V by 2 bases and J by 4 bases, and 19 bases separated the two germline ends. This CDR3 region has 17 residues. From germline, CDR1 is SGHAT and CDR2 FQNNGV. The CDR3 DNA reads as TGTGCCAGCAGCTTATTCGCGGGTTCTGGACCCCCAGATACGCAGTATTTT. Its protein is CASSLFAGSGPPDTQYF.

This clone showed up just once. CDR3 loop: CASSLARGPEQYF. The CDR3 DNA is TGTGCCAGCAGCTTAGCGCGAGGGCCTGAGCAGTACTTC. This rearrangement joins TRBV7-9 to TRBJ2-7; D is possibly TRBD2 (5 bases). Germline V gene lookup returns CDR1 SEHNR and CDR2 FQNEAQ (reference sequence). Trimming removed 0 bases at V and 7 bases at J, with 10 bases between. The CDR3 totals 13 residues.

The table lists this clone with a count of one. The chain joins TRBV13 to TRBJ2-5; 13 bases match TRBD2. Trimming at V came to 5 bases and at J to 4 bases, leaving 4 bases not matched to a gene. Germline V gene sequence: CDR1 PRHDT, CDR2 FYEKMQ (reference sequence). There are 15 residues in the CDR3. CDR3 coding DNA: TGTGCCAGCAGCCCGCGACTAGCGGGAGGAGAGACCCAGTACTTC. It encodes CASSPRLAGGETQYF.

This clone was detected once. The rearrangement links TRBV6-1 to TRBJ1-4, with 10 bases that match TRBD1. The germline CDR1 and CDR2 sequences are MNHNS and SASEGT. The CDR3 sequence is 14 residues long. V shed 6 bases and J 10 bases; nucleotides not matched to a gene: 8. CDR3: CASSAGTGVVKLFF. The CDR3 DNA sequence: TGTGCCAGCAGCGCCGGGACAGGGGTGGTAAAACTGTTTTTT.

The chain employs TRBV7-8 and TRBJ1-5, with no clear D. CDR3 length: 14 amino acids. Germline V gives CDR1 SGHVS, CDR2 FQNEAQ. V was pared by 5 bases and J by 9 bases, with 17 bases between. The CDR3 reads CASSLIRREGPQHF. CDR3 bases: TGTGCCAGCAGCCTAATCCGAAGGGAGGGGCCCCAGCATTTT.

This rearrangement joins TRBV2 to TRBJ1-1; D perhaps matches TRBD1 (6 bases). Germline lookup yields CDR1 SNHLY and CDR2 FYNNEI. There are 13 residues in the CDR3. The V gene lost 8 bases and the J gene lost 1 base, with 11 bases spanning the gap. DNA for the CDR3: TGTGCCAGCGGGTACAGGGCGAACACTGAAGCTTTCTTT. It yields the protein CASGYRANTEAFF.

The chain joins TRBV2 to TRBJ2-2; tentatively, D is TRBD2 (6 bases). Between the trimmed V and J ends, which lost 6 bases and 1 base, there was a span of 15 bases. CDR1 is SNHLY and CDR2 is FYNNEI in the germline V gene. The CDR3 is made up of 16 amino acids. In DNA, the CDR3 is TGTGCCAGCAGGATTGGGGACTGGGTGAACACCGGGGAGCTGTTTTTT. Encoded protein: CASRIGDWVNTGELFF.

This sequence joins TRBV10-3 and TRBJ2-3; D is undetermined. The CDR3 has 15 amino acids. Trimming took 6 bases from V and 1 from J, leaving 14 bases between them. The germline CDR1 and CDR2 sequences are ENHRY and SYGVKD. CDR3 region: CAIRATPVGTDTQYF. As DNA, the CDR3 is TGTGCCATCAGGGCGACCCCCGTGGGCACAGATACGCAGTATTTT.

This clone was observed a single time. The V gene is TRBV7-8, the J gene TRBJ2-2; TRBD2 matches at 8 bases. The CDR3 runs to 16 residues. Germline V gene sequence: CDR1 SGHVS, CDR2 FQNEAQ. With V trimmed by 3 bases and J by 6 bases, 9 bases remained unmatched. DNA for the CDR3: TGTGCCAGCAGCTTTCGTGGTGGGACTAGTGCCGGGGAGCTGTTTTTT. It translates to CASSFRGGTSAGELFF.